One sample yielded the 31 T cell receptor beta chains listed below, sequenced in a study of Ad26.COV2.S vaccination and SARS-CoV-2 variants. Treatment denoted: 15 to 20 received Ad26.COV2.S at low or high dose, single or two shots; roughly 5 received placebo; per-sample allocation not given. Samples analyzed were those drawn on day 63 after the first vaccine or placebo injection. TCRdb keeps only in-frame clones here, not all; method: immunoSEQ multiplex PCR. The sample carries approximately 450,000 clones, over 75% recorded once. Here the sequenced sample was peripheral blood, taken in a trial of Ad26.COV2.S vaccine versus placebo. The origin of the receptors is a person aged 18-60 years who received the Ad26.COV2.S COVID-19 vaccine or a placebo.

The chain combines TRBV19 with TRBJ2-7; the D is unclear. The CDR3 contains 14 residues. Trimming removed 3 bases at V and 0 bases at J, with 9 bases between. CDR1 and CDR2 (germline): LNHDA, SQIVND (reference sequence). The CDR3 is CASSIVESSYEQYF. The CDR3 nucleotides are TGTGCCAGTAGTATCGTGGAGAGCTCCTACGAGCAGTACTTC.

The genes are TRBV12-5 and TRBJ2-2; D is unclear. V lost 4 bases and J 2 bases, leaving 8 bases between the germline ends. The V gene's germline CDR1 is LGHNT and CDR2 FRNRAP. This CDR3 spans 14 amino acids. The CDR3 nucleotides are TGTGCTAGTGGTTCTGACTCAAACACCGGGGAGCTGTTTTTT. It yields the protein CASGSDSNTGELFF.

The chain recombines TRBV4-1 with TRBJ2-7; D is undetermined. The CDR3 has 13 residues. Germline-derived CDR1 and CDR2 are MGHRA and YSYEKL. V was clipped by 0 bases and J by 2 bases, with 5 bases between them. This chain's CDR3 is CASSQDVPYEQYF. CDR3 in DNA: TGCGCCAGCAGCCAAGATGTGCCCTACGAGCAGTACTTC.

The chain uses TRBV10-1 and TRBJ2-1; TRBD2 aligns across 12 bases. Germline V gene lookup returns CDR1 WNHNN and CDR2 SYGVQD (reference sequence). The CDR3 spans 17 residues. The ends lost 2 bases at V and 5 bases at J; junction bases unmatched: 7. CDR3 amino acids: CASSERLAGVGDNEQFF. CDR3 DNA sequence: TGCGCCAGCAGTGAGCGACTAGCGGGAGTAGGGGACAATGAGCAGTTCTTC.

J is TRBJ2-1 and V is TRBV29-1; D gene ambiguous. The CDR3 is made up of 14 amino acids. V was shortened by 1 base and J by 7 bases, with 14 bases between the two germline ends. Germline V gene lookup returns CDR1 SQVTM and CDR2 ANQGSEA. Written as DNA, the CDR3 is TGCAGCGTTGAAGCGAGGCCAGAACATAATGAGCAGTTCTTC. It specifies CSVEARPEHNEQFF.

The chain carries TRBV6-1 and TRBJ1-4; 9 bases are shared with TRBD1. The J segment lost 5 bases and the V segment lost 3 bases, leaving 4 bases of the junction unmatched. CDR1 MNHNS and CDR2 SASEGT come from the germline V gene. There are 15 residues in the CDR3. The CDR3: CASSEPGQGNEKLFF. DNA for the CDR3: TGTGCCAGCAGTGAGCCGGGACAGGGAAATGAAAAACTGTTTTTT.

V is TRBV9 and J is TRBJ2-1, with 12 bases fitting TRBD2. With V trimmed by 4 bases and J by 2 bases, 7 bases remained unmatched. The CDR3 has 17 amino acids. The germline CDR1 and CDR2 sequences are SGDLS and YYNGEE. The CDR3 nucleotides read TGTGCCAGCAGCCCCAACCTAGCGGGAGGGCCCTACAATGAGCAGTTCTTC. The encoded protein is CASSPNLAGGPYNEQFF.

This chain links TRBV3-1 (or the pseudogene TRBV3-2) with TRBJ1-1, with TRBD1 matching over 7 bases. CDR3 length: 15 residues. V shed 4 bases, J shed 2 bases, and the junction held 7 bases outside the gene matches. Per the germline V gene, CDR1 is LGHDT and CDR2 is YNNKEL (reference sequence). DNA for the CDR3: TGTGCCAGCAGCCTCATGACAGGGCGCAACACTGAAGCTTTCTTT. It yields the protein CASSLMTGRNTEAFF.

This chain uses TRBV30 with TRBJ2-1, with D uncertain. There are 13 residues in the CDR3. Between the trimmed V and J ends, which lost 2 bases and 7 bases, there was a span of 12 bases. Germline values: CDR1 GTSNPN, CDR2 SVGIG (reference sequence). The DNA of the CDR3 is TGTGCCTGGAGTAAGCCACCTGGGAATGAGCAGTTCTTC. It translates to CAWSKPPGNEQFF.

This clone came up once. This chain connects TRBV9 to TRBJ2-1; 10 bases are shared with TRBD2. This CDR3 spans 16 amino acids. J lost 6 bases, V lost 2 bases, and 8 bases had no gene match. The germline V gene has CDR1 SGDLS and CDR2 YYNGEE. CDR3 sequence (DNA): TGTGCCAGCAGCGTTGGGCCTAGCGGGAGATCCAATGAGCAGTTCTTC. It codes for CASSVGPSGRSNEQFF.

CDR3 sequence: CATSLPDSPYEQYF. For the CDR3, the DNA is TGTGCCACCAGCCTACCGGACTCTCCCTACGAGCAGTACTTC. This chain links TRBV15 with TRBJ2-7, with TRBD2 as a possible D gene (5 bases). The CDR3 is 14 amino acids. Germline CDR1 LNHNV, CDR2 YYDKDF (reference sequence). The V gene lost 5 bases and the J gene lost 2 bases, with 13 bases spanning the gap.

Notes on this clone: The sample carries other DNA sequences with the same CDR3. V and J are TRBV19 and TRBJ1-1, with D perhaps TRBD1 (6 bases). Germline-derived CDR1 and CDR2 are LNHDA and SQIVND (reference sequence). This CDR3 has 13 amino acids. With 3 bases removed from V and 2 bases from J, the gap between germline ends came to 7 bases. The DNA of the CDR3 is TGTGCCAGTAGTATCAGGGGCAACACTGAAGCTTTCTTT. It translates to CASSIRGNTEAFF. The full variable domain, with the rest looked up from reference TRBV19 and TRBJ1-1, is DGGITQSPKYLFRKEGQNVTLSCEQNLNHDAMYWYRQDPGQGLRLIYYSQIVNDFQKGDIAEGYSVSREKKESFPLTVTSAQKNPTAFYLCASSIRGNTEAFFGQGTRLTVV.

Written as DNA, the CDR3 is TGCAGCGTTGACTGGACAGGGTTTAACTATGGCTACACCTTC. It specifies CSVDWTGFNYGYTF. V is TRBV29-1 and J is TRBJ1-2; 8 positions match TRBD1. V lost 3 bases, J lost 1 base, and 4 bases stayed unmatched. The CDR3 totals 14 residues. CDR1 and CDR2 (germline): SQVTM, ANQGSEA.

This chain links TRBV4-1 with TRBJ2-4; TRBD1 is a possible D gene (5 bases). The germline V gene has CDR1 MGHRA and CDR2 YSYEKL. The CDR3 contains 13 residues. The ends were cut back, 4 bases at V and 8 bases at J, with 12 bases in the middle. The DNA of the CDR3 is TGCGCCAGCAGCCCACCGGGCAGGGACATTCAGTACTTC. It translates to CASSPPGRDIQYF.

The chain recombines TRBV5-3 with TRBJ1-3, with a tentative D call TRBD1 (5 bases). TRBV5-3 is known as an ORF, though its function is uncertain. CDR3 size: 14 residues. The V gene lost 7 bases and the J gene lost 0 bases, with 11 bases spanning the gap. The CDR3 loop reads CARLWGTSGNTIYF. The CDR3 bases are TGTGCCAGACTCTGGGGCACCTCTGGAAACACCATATATTTT.

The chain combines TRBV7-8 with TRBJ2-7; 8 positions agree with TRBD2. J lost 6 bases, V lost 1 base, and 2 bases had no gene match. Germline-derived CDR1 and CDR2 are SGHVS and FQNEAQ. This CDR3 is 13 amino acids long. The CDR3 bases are TGTGCCAGCAGCTTAGGTCGGGAGGGCGAGCAGTACTTC. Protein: CASSLGREGEQYF.

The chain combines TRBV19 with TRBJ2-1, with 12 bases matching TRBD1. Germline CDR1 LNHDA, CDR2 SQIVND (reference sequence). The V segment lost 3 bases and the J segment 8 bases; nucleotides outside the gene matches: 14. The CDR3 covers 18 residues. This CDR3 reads CASSMTLTGTGGVDEQFF. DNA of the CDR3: TGTGCCAGTAGTATGACTCTCACCGGGACAGGGGGCGTGGATGAGCAGTTCTTC.

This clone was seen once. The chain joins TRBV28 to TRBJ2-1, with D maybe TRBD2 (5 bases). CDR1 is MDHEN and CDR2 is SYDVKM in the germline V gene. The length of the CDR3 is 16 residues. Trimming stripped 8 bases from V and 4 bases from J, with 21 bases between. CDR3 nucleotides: TGTGCCAGCCAAGGGAGTTCAGCTCGAGGTTACAATGAGCAGTTCTTC. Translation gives CASQGSSARGYNEQFF. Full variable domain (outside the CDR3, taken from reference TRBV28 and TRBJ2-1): DVKVTQSSRYLVKRTGEKVFLECVQDMDHENMFWYRQDPGLGLRLIYFSYDVKMKEKGDIPEGYSVSREKKERFSLILESASTNQTSMYLCASQGSSARGYNEQFFGPGTRLTVL.

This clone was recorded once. The chain's CDR3 is CASSDGTSLFGSYEQYF. The CDR3 DNA sequence: TGTGCCAGCAGCGACGGGACTAGTCTTTTTGGCTCCTACGAGCAGTACTTC. This chain joins TRBV9 and TRBJ2-7, with 8 bases that match TRBD2. The CDR3 spans 17 residues. Germline trimming cut 3 bases from V and 0 bases from J; bases unmatched to any gene: 11. CDR1 SGDLS and CDR2 YYNGEE come from the germline V gene.

The CDR3 region is CASSLGTQETQYF. The CDR3 region has the DNA TGTGCCAGCAGCCTTGGGACTCAAGAGACCCAGTACTTC. This chain joins TRBV28 and TRBJ2-5, with TRBD2 as a possible D gene (6 bases). This CDR3 has 13 residues. Germline assignment: CDR1 MDHEN and CDR2 SYDVKM. Trimming took 6 bases from V and 2 from J, leaving 10 bases between them. Full variable domain (missing parts from reference TRBV28 and TRBJ2-5): DVKVTQSSRYLVKRTGEKVFLECVQDMDHENMFWYRQDPGLGLRLIYFSYDVKMKEKGDIPEGYSVSREKKERFSLILESASTNQTSMYLCASSLGTQETQYFGPGTRLLVL.

Written as DNA, the CDR3 is TGTGCCATCAGTGAGGCTTGGGGGGGCCAAGAGACCCAGTACTTC. This translates into CAISEAWGGQETQYF. V is TRBV10-3 and J is TRBJ2-5, with 7 bases aligning to TRBD2. Germline CDR1 ENHRY, CDR2 SYGVKD. CDR3 length equals 15 residues. J was trimmed by 1 base and V by 2 bases; bases with no gene match: 4.

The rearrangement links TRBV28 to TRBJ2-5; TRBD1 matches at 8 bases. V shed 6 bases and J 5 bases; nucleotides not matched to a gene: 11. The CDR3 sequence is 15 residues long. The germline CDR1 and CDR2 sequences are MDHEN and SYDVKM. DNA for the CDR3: TGTGCCAGCAGCCTGACTAGGACAGGGCCGGAGACCCAGTACTTC. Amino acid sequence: CASSLTRTGPETQYF.

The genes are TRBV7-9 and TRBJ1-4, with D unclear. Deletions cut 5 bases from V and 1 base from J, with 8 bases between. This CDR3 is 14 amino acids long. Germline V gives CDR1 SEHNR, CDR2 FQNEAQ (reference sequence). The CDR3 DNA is TGTGCCAGCAGCAACGGTGGAACTAATGAAAAACTGTTTTTT. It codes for CASSNGGTNEKLFF.

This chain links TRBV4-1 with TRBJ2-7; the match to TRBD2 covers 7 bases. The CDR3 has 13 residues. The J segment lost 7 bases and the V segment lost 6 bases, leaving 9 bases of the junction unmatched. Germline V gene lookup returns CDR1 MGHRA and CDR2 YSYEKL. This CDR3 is CASSLPREGEQYF. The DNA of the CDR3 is TGCGCCAGCAGTTTGCCGAGGGAGGGAGAGCAGTACTTC.

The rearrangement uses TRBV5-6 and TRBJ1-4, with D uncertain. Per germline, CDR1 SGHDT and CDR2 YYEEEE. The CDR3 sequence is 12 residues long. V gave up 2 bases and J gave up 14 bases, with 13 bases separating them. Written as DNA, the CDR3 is TGTGCCAGCAGCTTAAAGGGCGGTTGGCTGTTTTTT. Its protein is CASSLKGGWLFF.

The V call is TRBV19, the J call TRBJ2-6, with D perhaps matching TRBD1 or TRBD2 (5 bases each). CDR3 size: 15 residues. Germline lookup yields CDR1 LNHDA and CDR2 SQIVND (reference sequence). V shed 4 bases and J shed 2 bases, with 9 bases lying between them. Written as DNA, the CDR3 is TGTGCCAGTAGTAACCAGGGACCTGGGGCCAACGTCCTGACTTTC. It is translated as CASSNQGPGANVLTF.

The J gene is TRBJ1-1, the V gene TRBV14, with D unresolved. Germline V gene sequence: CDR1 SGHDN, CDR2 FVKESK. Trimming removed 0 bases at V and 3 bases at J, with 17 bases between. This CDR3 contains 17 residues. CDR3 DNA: TGTGCCAGCAGCCAAGATTACTATCAGACCGGGGACACTGAAGCTTTCTTT. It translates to CASSQDYYQTGDTEAFF.

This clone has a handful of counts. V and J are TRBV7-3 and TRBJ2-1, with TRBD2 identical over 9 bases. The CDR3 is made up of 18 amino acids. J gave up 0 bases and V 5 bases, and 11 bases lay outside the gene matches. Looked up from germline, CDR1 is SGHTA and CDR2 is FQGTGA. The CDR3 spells CASSPGGTSFSSYNEQFF. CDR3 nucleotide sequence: TGTGCCAGCAGCCCAGGCGGGACTAGCTTTAGCTCCTACAATGAGCAGTTCTTC.

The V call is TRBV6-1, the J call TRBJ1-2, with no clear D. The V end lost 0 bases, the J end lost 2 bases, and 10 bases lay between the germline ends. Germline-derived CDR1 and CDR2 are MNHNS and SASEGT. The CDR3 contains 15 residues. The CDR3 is CASSEALAPNYGYTF. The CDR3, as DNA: TGTGCCAGCAGTGAAGCGCTGGCACCCAACTATGGCTACACCTTC.

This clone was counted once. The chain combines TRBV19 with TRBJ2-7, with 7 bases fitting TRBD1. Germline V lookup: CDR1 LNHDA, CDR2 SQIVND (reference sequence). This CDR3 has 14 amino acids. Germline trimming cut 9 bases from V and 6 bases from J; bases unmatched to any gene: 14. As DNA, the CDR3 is TGTGCCAGCAGGGTGACAGGGACCTCTGGCGAGCAGTACTTC. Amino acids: CASRVTGTSGEQYF.

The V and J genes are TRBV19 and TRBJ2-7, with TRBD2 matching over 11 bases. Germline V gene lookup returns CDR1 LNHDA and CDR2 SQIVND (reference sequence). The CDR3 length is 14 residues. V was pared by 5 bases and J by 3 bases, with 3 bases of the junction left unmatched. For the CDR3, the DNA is TGTGCCAGTAGTTTCACTAGCGGGAGCTACGAGCAGTACTTC. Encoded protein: CASSFTSGSYEQYF.